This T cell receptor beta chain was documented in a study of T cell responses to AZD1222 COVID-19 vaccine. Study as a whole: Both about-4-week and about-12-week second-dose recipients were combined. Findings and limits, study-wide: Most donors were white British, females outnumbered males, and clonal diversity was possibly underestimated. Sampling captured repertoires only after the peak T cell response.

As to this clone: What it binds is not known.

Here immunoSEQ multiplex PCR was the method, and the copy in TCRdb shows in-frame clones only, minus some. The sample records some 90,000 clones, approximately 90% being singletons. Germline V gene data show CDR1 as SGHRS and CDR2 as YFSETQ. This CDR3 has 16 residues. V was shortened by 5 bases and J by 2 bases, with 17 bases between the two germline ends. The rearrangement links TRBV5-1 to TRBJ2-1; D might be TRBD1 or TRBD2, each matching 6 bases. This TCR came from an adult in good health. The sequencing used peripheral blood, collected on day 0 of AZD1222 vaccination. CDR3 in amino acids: CASSPGATPTYNEQFF. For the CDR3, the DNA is TGCGCCAGCAGTCCGGGGGCCACACCTACCTACAATGAGCAGTTCTTC.